Listed here are 8 T cell receptor beta chains from one sample, sequenced in a study of low-dose radiotherapy and immunotherapy resistance in tumors. Primers targeting TRAV and TRBV primed first-strand cDNA, covering alpha and beta chains. The PCR that amplified TCRs ran for approximately 18 cycles, relying on a constant-region primer and a V-primer adapter. Each CDR3 protein gets one entry after TCRdb re-called the reads with MiXCR. This sample has 30,000 to 45,000 distinct CDR3 sequences; under 25% occur once, and the top ten carry about a tenth. Time point meaning: after trial treatment. Treatment denoted: LDRT plus nivolumab, ipilimumab, low-dose cyclophosphamide and aspirin (RACIN trial). The sequencing used PBMCs, collected after low-dose radiotherapy plus immunotherapy. These receptors were obtained from a female donor with ovarian cancer.

This clonotype was recorded at least ten times. The chain links TRBV20-1 to TRBJ2-2; TRBD2 matches at 11 bases. The CDR3 sequence is 15 residues long. Germline CDR1 is DFQATT and CDR2 is SNEGSKA (reference sequence). Trimming removed 6 bases from V and 7 bases from J; junction bases left unmatched: 10. The CDR3 coding sequence is TGCAGTGCGAGGGGTAGCGGGAGGGCCGGCGGGGAGCTGTTTTTT. Protein product: CSARGSGRAGGELFF.

On this clonotype: A far larger clone is just one base off, so this is likely a read error. This chain joins TRBV7-3 and TRBJ2-1, with 12 bases that match TRBD1. The trim removed 5 bases at V and 9 bases at J, leaving 11 bases unmatched. Germline CDR1 is SGHTA and CDR2 is FQGTGA. CDR3 length: 16 amino acids. This CDR3 reads CASSLMTGTGGFEQFF. Here the CDR3 DNA reads TGTGCCAGCAGCCTGATGACCGGGACAGGGGGCTTTGAGCAGTTCTTC.

The V gene is TRBV10-3, the J gene TRBJ2-1, with TRBD2 matching over 7 bases. V dropped 4 bases and J dropped 8; count of bases not matched to a gene: 8. CDR3 length: 14 amino acids. Germline lookup yields CDR1 ENHRY and CDR2 SYGVKD. CDR3 nucleotides: TGTGCCATCAGTGGTCGCGGGAGCTGGGATGAGCAGTTCTTC. Its translation: CAISGRGSWDEQFF.

The chain carries TRBV6-4 and TRBJ2-1, with 10 bases fitting TRBD2. V lost 0 bases and J lost 7; bases outside the gene matches: 3. The CDR3 runs 15 residues. The V gene's germline CDR1 is MRHNA and CDR2 SNTAGT. The CDR3 region is CASSDSISGRNEQFF. For the CDR3, the DNA is TGTGCCAGCAGTGACTCGATTAGCGGGAGGAATGAGCAGTTCTTC.

The rearrangement uses TRBV9 and TRBJ2-1; 7 bases map to TRBD2. CDR1 SGDLS and CDR2 YYNGEE come from the germline V gene. CDR3 size: 14 residues. Trimming at V came to 2 bases and at J to 15 bases, leaving 14 bases not matched to a gene. The CDR3 DNA reads as TGTGCCAGCAGCGTCACCCCTATGAGCGGGGAACGGTTCTTC. Protein product: CASSVTPMSGERFF.

This clonotype was recorded at least ten times. The V and J genes are TRBV5-1 and TRBJ2-1; possibly TRBD1 or TRBD2 for D (5 bases each). CDR3 size: 14 residues. V was clipped by 0 bases and J by 6 bases, with 10 bases between them. Germline CDR1 and CDR2: SGHRS and YFSETQ. The CDR3 is CASSLEGRSNEQFF. As DNA, the CDR3 is TGCGCCAGCAGCTTGGAGGGGAGAAGCAATGAGCAGTTCTTC.

There are many counts of this clonotype. This chain uses TRBV28 with TRBJ2-7; 7 bases line up with TRBD1. Trimming at V came to 7 bases and at J to 9 bases, leaving 9 bases not matched to a gene. Per the germline V gene, CDR1 is MDHEN and CDR2 is SYDVKM. The CDR3 covers 12 residues. This CDR3 reads CASKHRGRGQYF. For the CDR3, the DNA is TGTGCCAGCAAACACAGGGGAAGAGGGCAGTACTTC. Filled out from reference TRBV28 and TRBJ2-7, the complete variable domain reads DVKVTQSSRYLVKRTGEKVFLECVQDMDHENMFWYRQDPGLGLRLIYFSYDVKMKEKGDIPEGYSVSREKKERFSLILESASTNQTSMYLCASKHRGRGQYFGPGTRLTVT.

This clonotype has a count of ten or more. The gene calls are TRBV9 and TRBJ2-1; 7 positions agree with TRBD1. Looked up from germline, CDR1 is SGDLS and CDR2 is YYNGEE. This CDR3 is 16 amino acids long. Trimming removed 3 bases from V and 2 bases from J; junction bases left unmatched: 8. The CDR3 DNA reads as TGTGCCAGCAGCGAAACGGGACAGCCGGCCTACAATGAGCAGTTCTTC. Protein sequence: CASSETGQPAYNEQFF.